The subject of this entry is one TCR beta chain. Its antigen is currently unknown. This entry comes from a study of T cells in Graves' hyperthyroidism and ophthalmopathy. Study at large: Peripheral blood sampling occurred at initial diagnosis, before any treatment.

General study findings and limits: For ophthalmopathy, model prediction preceded onset by a median 6.5 months.

CDR3 length equals 16 residues. The germline V gene encodes CDR1 LGHNA and CDR2 YSLEER. Trimming removed 5 bases from V and 6 bases from J; junction bases left unmatched: 12. The CDR3 regions of TCR beta were amplified from RNA transcripts. Using the HTBI primer set, a first-round RT-PCR was run on the TCR CDR3. Each CDR3 protein is one row after TCRdb ran MiXCR on the multiplex PCR reads. Among hundreds of thousands of distinct CDR3 sequences listed, 16% were seen once. Clinical symptoms, serum thyroxine and TRAb, thyroid ultrasound and orbital computed tomography were used for the diagnoses. This sequence joins TRBV4-3 and TRBJ2-3; 9 bases align to TRBD2. Sequencing was carried out using blood. The TCR originated in a woman aged 18-29 years with Graves' hyperthyroidism. CDR3 DNA: TGCGCCAGCAGCAAGAGATCGCGGGGGGGGTGGGATACGCAGTATTTT. Translating it yields CASSKRSRGGWDTQYF.